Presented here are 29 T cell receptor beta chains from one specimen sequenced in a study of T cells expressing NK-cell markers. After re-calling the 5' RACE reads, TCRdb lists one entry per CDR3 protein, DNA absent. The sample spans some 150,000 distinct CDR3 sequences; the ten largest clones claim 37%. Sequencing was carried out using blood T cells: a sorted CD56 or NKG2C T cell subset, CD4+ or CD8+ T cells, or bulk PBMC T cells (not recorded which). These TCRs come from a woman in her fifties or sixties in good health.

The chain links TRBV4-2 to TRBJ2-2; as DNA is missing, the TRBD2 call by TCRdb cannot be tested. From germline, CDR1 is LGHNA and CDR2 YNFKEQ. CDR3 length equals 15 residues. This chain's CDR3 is CASSQDPGGDGELFF.

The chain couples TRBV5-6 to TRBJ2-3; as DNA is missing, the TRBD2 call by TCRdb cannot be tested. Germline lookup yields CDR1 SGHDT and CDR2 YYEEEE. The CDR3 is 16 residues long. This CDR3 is CASSLGLPSGTDTQYF.

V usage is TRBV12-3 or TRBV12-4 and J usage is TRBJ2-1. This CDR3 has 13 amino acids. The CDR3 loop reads CASSPHLANEQFF.

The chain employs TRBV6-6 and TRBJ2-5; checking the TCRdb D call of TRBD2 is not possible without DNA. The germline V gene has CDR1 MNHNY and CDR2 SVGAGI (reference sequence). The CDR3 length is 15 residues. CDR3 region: CASSYTRGPQETQYF.

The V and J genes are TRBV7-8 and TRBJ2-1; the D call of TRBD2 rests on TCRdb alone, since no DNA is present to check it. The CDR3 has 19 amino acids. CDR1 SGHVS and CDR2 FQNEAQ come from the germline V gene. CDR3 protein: CASSLEGLAGGPGYNEQFF.

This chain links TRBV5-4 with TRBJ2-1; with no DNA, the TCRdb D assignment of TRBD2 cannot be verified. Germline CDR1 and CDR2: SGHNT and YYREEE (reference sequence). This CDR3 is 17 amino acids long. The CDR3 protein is CASSRTPVAGGYNEQFF.

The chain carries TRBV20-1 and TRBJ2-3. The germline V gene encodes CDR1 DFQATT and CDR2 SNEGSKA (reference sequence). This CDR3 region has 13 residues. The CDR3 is CSARDYYTDTQYF.

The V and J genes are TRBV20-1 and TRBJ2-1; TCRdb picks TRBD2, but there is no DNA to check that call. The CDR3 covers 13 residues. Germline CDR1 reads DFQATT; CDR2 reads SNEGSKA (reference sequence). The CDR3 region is CSARTSGSGEQFF.

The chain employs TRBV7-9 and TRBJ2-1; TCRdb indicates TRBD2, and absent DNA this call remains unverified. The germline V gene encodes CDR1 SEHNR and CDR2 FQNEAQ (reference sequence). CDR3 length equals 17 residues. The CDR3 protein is CASSSPPERGGYNEQFF.

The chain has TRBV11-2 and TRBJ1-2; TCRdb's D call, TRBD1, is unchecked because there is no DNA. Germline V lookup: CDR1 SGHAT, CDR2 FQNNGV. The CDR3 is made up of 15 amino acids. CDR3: CASSGGQNFNYGYTF. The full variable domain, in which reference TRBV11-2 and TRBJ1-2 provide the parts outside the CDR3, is EAGVAQSPRYKIIEKRQSVAFWCNPISGHATLYWYQQILGQGPKLLIQFQNNGVVDDSQLPKDRFSAERLKGVDSTLKIQPAKLEDSAVYLCASSGGQNFNYGYTFGSGTRLTVV.

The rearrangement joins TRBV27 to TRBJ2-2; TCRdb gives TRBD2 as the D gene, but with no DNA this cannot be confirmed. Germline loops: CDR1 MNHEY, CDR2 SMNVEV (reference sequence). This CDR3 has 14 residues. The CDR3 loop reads CASLGLAGSGELFF.

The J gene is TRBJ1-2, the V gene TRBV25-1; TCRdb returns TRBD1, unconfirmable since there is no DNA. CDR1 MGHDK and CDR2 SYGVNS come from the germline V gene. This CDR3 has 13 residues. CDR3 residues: CASTPGAYGGYTF.

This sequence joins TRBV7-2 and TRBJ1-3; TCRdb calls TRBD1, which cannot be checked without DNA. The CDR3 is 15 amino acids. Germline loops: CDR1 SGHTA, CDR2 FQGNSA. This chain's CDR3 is CASSDLTPTGNTIYF. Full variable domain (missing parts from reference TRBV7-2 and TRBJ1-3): GAGVSQSPSNKVTEKGKDVELRCDPISGHTALYWYRQSLGQGLEFLIYFQGNSAPDKSGLPSDRFSAERTGGSVSTLTIQRTQQEDSAVYLCASSDLTPTGNTIYFGEGSWLTVV.

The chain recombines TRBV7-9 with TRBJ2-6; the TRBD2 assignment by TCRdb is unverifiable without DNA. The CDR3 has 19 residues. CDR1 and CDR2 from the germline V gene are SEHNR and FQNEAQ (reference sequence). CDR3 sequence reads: CASTPQEGTAESGANVLTF.

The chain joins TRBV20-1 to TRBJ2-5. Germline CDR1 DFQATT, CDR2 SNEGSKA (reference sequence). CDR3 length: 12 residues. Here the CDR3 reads CSARSGKKTQYF.

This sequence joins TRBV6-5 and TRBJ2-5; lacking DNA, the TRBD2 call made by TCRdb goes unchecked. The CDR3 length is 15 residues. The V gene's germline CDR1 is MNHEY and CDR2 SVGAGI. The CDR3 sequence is CASNSGTSPVETQYF.

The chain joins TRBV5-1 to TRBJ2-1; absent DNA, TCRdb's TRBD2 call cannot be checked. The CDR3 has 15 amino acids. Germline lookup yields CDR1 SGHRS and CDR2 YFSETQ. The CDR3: CASSGDSGSYNEQFF.

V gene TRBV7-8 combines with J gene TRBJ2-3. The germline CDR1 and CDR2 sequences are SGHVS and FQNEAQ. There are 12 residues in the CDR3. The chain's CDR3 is CASSVPKDTQYF.

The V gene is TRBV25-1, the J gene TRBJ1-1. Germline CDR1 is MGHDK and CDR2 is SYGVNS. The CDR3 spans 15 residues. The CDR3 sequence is CASSDGWGKNTEAFF.

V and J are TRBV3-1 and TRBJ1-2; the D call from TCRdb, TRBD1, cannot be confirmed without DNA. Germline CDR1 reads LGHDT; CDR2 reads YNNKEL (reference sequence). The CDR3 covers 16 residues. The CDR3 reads CASSQGPDRGFYGYTF.

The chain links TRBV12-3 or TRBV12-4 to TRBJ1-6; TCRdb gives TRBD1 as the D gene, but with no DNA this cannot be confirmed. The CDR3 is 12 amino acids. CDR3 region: CASSPPNSPLHF.

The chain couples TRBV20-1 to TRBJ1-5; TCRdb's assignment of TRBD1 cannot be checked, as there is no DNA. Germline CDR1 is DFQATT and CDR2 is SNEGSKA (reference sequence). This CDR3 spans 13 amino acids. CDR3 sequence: CSARDTRGQPQHF.

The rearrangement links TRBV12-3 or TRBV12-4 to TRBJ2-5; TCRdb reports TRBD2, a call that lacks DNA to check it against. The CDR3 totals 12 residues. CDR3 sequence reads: CASSFGGRDEYF.

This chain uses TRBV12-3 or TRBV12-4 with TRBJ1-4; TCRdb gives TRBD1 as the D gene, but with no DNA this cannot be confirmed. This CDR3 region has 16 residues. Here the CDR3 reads CASTGGPSATNEKLFF.

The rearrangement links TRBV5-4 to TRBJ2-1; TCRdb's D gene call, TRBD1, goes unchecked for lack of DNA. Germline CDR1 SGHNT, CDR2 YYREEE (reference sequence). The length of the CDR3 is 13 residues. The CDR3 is CASSLRGGNEQFF.

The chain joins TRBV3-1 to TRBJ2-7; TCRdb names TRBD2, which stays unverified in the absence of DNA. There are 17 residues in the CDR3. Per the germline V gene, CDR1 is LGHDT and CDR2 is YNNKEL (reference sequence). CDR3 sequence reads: CASSQDARSGRDYEQYF.

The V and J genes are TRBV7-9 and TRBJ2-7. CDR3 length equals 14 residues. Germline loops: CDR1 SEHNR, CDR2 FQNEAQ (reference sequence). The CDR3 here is CASSSVLSSYEQYF. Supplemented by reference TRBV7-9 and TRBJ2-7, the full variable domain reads DTGVSQNPRHKITKRGQNVTFRCDPISEHNRLYWYRQTLGQGPEFLTYFQNEAQLEKSRLLSDRFSAERPKGSFSTLEIQRTEQGDSAMYLCASSSVLSSYEQYFGPGTRLTVT.

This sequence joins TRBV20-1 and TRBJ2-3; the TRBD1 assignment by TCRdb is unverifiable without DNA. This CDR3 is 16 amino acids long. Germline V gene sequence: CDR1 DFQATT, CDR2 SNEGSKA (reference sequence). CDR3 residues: CSASGPDTGGTDTQYF.

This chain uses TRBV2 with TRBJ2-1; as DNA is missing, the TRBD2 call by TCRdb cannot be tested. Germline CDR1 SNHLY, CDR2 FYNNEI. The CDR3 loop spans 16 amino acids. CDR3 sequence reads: CASSERASGTYNEQFF.